The 13 T cell receptor beta chains below were found in one sample sequenced in a study of blood T cells in healthy people across ages. PCR was performed a second time for about 6 to 12 cycles using a sample-barcoded 5' primer and a J-beta primer mix. A single record per CDR3 protein comes from TCRdb applying MiXCR to the 5' RACE reads. The sample holds 1.5 million to 2 million distinct CDR3 sequences, 49% seen once. The specimen was blood. These receptors were collected from a woman aged 40 to 50 in good health.

V usage is TRBV27 and J usage is TRBJ2-7, with D uncertain. V lost 3 bases and J lost 3, with 9 bases in between. Germline CDR1 is MNHEY and CDR2 is SMNVEV (reference sequence). The CDR3 loop spans 13 amino acids. CDR3 protein: CASSLYTGYEQYF. In DNA form, the CDR3 reads TGTGCCAGCAGTTTGTACACCGGCTACGAGCAGTACTTC.

The rearrangement joins TRBV4-3 to TRBJ2-1; D call uncertain. The CDR3 consists of 14 residues. Germline-derived CDR1 and CDR2 are LGHNA and YSLEER. Trimming pared 0 bases from V and 6 bases from J, leaving 9 bases between. In DNA, the CDR3 is TGCGCCAGCAGCCAAGATAACATGGGCAATGAGCAGTTCTTC. Its protein is CASSQDNMGNEQFF.

In this sample, this clonotype turned up a few times. V gene TRBV7-2 combines with J gene TRBJ2-7; D not resolved. Germline V gene lookup returns CDR1 SGHTA and CDR2 FQGNSA. CDR3 length equals 16 residues. V shed 2 bases and J shed 0 bases, with 14 bases lying between them. CDR3 protein: CASSLRWSPGSYEQYF. In DNA, the CDR3 is TGTGCCAGCAGCTTACGTTGGTCCCCGGGCTCCTACGAGCAGTACTTC.

In its sample, this clonotype was seen once. The rearrangement joins TRBV24-1 to TRBJ2-3; 10 positions agree with TRBD1. The CDR3 loop spans 20 amino acids. Germline CDR1 reads KGHDR; CDR2 reads SFDVKD. Trimming cost V 5 bases and J 3 bases; bases outside gene matches: 19. CDR3 nucleotide sequence: TGTGCCACCAGTGCCAGTCTCGGACGGGGGGAGGGACAGGGGACAGATACGCAGTATTTT. Amino acid sequence: CATSASLGRGEGQGTDTQYF.

The chain carries TRBV4-2 and TRBJ2-4; 10 nucleotides align to TRBD2. With V trimmed by 0 bases and J by 9 bases, 5 bases remained unmatched. The length of the CDR3 is 15 residues. In germline, CDR1 is LGHNA, CDR2 YNFKEQ. The CDR3 loop is CASSQESGGDRIQYF. The CDR3 DNA follows: TGTGCCAGCAGCCAAGAAAGCGGGGGGGATCGCATTCAGTACTTC.

This clonotype was counted a few times. The rearrangement uses TRBV20-1 and TRBJ2-3; D may correspond to TRBD1 or TRBD2 (5 bases each). The V gene's germline CDR1 is DFQATT and CDR2 SNEGSKA (reference sequence). The CDR3 loop spans 15 amino acids. With 0 bases removed from V and 5 bases from J, the gap between germline ends came to 15 bases. The chain's CDR3 is CSARDMGQAGDTQYF. For the CDR3, the DNA is TGCAGTGCTAGAGATATGGGGCAGGCGGGAGATACGCAGTATTTT.

The chain carries TRBV4-3 and TRBJ2-3; no firm D call. Germline V gives CDR1 LGHNA, CDR2 YSLEER. This CDR3 is built from 17 residues. Trimming cost V 0 bases and J 1 base, with 14 bases left between them. The CDR3, as DNA: TGCGCCAGCAGCCAAGATGGTTCAGGCTGGCGCACAGATACGCAGTATTTT. Translating gives CASSQDGSGWRTDTQYF.

A few counts support this clonotype. The chain joins TRBV9 to TRBJ2-3; perhaps TRBD2 as D (6 bases). CDR1 SGDLS and CDR2 YYNGEE come from the germline V gene. The CDR3 loop spans 16 amino acids. Trimming cost V 1 base and J 8 bases, with 20 bases left between them. CDR3 coding DNA: TGTGCCAGCAGCGTATCCCGGGACTCCCTCGTCGGTACGCAGTATTTT. This sequence encodes CASSVSRDSLVGTQYF. Full variable domain (rest looked up from reference TRBV9 and TRBJ2-3): DSGVTQTPKHLITATGQRVTLRCSPRSGDLSVYWYQQSLDQGLQFLIQYYNGEERAKGNILERFSAQQFPDLHSELNLSSLELGDSALYFCASSVSRDSLVGTQYFGPGTRLTVL.

This clonotype was counted only a few times. This rearrangement joins TRBV7-2 to TRBJ2-1; perhaps TRBD2 as D (5 bases). The germline V gene encodes CDR1 SGHTA and CDR2 FQGNSA. Trimming shortened V by 1 base and J by 5 bases, and 18 bases separated the two germline ends. This CDR3 spans 17 amino acids. The CDR3 region is CASSLERRTLDNNEQFF. In DNA form, the CDR3 reads TGTGCCAGCAGCTTAGAGAGGAGGACCCTCGACAACAATGAGCAGTTCTTC.

This clonotype was seen a few times. CDR3 in DNA: TGTGCCAGCAAGGAATCCCCTAACTATGGCTACACCTTC. Protein: CASKESPNYGYTF. The gene calls are TRBV12-3 or TRBV12-4 and TRBJ1-2; D call uncertain. CDR3 size: 13 residues. Trimming took 7 bases from V and 0 from J, leaving 9 bases between them.

The V call is TRBV20-1, the J call TRBJ1-6, with D unclear. Germline loops: CDR1 DFQATT, CDR2 SNEGSKA (reference sequence). V dropped 6 bases and J dropped 7 bases, with 19 bases sitting between them. This CDR3 has 15 amino acids. The CDR3 sequence: CSAQKNNDPNSPLHF. CDR3 nucleotide sequence: TGCAGTGCCCAAAAAAACAACGATCCCAATTCACCCCTCCACTTT.

This clonotype has more than one count but fewer than ten. The rearrangement links TRBV28 to TRBJ2-1, with TRBD2 matching 9 bases. Germline V lookup: CDR1 MDHEN, CDR2 SYDVKM. Unmatched junction bases numbered 12, after V lost 6 bases and J lost 6 bases. CDR3 size: 16 residues. CDR3 sequence: CASSSQGSGGLNEQFF. CDR3 nucleotides: TGTGCCAGCAGCAGCCAGGGTAGCGGGGGCCTCAATGAGCAGTTCTTC.

The CDR3 is CASSARTEGTSPLHF. CDR3 nucleotide sequence: TGTGCCAGCAGCGCCAGGACAGAAGGAACTTCACCCCTCCACTTT. The gene calls are TRBV9 and TRBJ1-6; TRBD1 is a possible D gene (6 bases). The CDR3 consists of 15 residues. The V end lost 3 bases, the J end lost 9 bases, and 16 bases lay between the germline ends. Germline CDR1 and CDR2: SGDLS and YYNGEE.